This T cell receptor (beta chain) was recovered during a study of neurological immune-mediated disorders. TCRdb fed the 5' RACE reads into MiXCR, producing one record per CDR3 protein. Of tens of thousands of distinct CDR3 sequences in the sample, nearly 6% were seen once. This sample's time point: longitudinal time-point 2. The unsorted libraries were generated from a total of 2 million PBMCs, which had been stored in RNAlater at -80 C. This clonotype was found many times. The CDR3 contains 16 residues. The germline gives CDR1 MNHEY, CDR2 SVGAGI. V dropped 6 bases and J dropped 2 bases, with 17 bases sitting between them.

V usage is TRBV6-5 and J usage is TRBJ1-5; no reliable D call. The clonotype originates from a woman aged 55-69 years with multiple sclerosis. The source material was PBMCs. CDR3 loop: CASSRQEPLGNQPQHF. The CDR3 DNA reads TGTGCCAGCAGCCGCCAGGAGCCCTTGGGCAATCAGCCCCAGCATTTT.